This T cell receptor beta chain was obtained from a study of identifying expanded T cells in peripheral blood. This clone was detected a few times. Germline V CDR1 and CDR2: MNHEY, SVGAGI. The CDR3 length is 9 residues. V was trimmed by 8 bases and J by 10 bases, leaving 6 bases between them. The data were produced by immunoSEQ multiplex PCR, yet TCRdb's version contains in-frame clones alone and is incomplete. The table shows about 82,000 clones, with 70% to 90% occurring only once. The chain links TRBV6-5 to TRBJ2-1; no clear D. This clonotype was sampled from a person aged 18 to 75 in good health. The sample consisted of blood. CDR3 nucleotides: TGTGCCAGCCCATGGGAGCAGTTCTTC. Amino acid sequence: CASPWEQFF.